These 23 T cell receptor beta chains originate from one sample sequenced in a study of Graves' ophthalmopathy and Graves' hyperthyroidism. RNA transcripts provided the template for amplifying TCR beta CDR3 regions. The first round was an RT-PCR with HTBI primers, and the second round was a multiplex PCR. TCRdb ran MiXCR on the multiplex PCR reads and lists one entry per CDR3 protein. The sample yields 580,000 or so distinct CDR3 sequences, under 45% seen once. The sequenced sample was peripheral blood or thyroid tissue (not recorded which). The origin of the receptors is an adult man with Graves' hyperthyroidism.

V gene TRBV10-1 combines with J gene TRBJ1-5; no clear D. The CDR3 contains 14 residues. Germline CDR1 WNHNN, CDR2 SYGVQD (reference sequence). V was trimmed by 3 bases and J by 3 bases, leaving 9 bases between them. The CDR3 nucleotides are TGCGCCAGCAGTGAATCGGCAGACAATCAGCCCCAGCATTTT. It encodes CASSESADNQPQHF.

The V call is TRBV12-3 or TRBV12-4, the J call TRBJ2-2; 7 nucleotides align to TRBD1. CDR3 length: 17 residues. Trimming took 5 bases from V and 4 from J; bases not matched to a gene: 13. The CDR3 sequence is CASSARPGQTLTGELFF. CDR3 nucleotide sequence: TGTGCCAGCAGTGCCCGACCGGGACAGACCCTCACCGGGGAGCTGTTTTTT.

As concerns this clonotype: Germline is not matched at one junction end, which may reflect a read error. V usage is TRBV2 and J usage is TRBJ1-4; D not resolved. Germline CDR1 and CDR2: SNHLY and FYNNEI. The CDR3 extends over 14 amino acids. CDR3 DNA: TGTGCCAGCAGTCAGGCGTCTGTAAAGGAAAGACTGTTTTTT. It specifies CASSQASVKERLFF.

The table lists this clonotype with a count of one. At one of its ends the junction is not consistent with the germline gene, which may arise from a read error. The V and J genes are TRBV7-7 and TRBJ2-5; 7 bases agree with TRBD1. The germline V gene encodes CDR1 SSHAT and CDR2 FNYEAQ (reference sequence). The CDR3 spans 19 residues. CDR3 protein: CASSSTPRTGIGLGETQYF. The CDR3 bases are TGTGCTAGCAGCTCTACCCCACGGACAGGTATCGGCCTGGGAGAGACCCAGTACTTC.

The CDR3 is CASRFSARSSSNQPQHF. CDR3 in DNA: TGTGCCAGCAGGTTCTCCGCCCGTTCATCTAGCAATCAGCCCCAGCATTTT. The chain employs TRBV28 and TRBJ1-5; D gene ambiguous. CDR1 MDHEN and CDR2 SYDVKM come from the germline V gene. V was cut by 6 bases and J by 0 bases, with 18 bases left in between. This CDR3 spans 17 amino acids. The full variable domain, completed using reference TRBV28 and TRBJ1-5, is DVKVTQSSRYLVKRTGEKVFLECVQDMDHENMFWYRQDPGLGLRLIYFSYDVKMKEKGDIPEGYSVSREKKERFSLILESASTNQTSMYLCASRFSARSSSNQPQHFGDGTRLSIL.

The V call is TRBV7-9, the J call TRBJ1-2, with a tentative D call TRBD1 (6 bases). CDR3 length: 13 amino acids. Germline loops: CDR1 SEHNR, CDR2 FQNEAQ (reference sequence). V was pared by 2 bases and J by 8 bases, with 12 bases between. CDR3 sequence reads: CASSLSPGVGYTF. Written as DNA, the CDR3 is TGTGCCAGCAGCTTATCCCCAGGGGTCGGCTACACCTTC.

As to this clonotype: This may arise from a read error, as a much more abundant clone is one base away. The genes are TRBV20-1 and TRBJ1-2; 8 bases agree with TRBD1. Looked up from germline, CDR1 is DFQATT and CDR2 is SNEGSKA (reference sequence). The length of the CDR3 is 17 residues. The DNA for the CDR3 is TGCGGTGCTAGATCATGGGACAGGCTGAGAGGGAACTATGGCTACACCTTC. It encodes CGARSWDRLRGNYGYTF.

At least ten counts were recorded for this clonotype. The rearrangement joins TRBV6-5 to TRBJ1-2, with TRBD1 as a possible D gene (6 bases). Germline V lookup: CDR1 MNHEY, CDR2 SVGAGI. Trimming shortened V by 0 bases and J by 9 bases, and 14 bases separated the two germline ends. There are 14 residues in the CDR3. The CDR3 here is CASSYSKQGISYTF. Written as DNA, the CDR3 is TGTGCCAGCAGTTACTCGAAACAGGGTATAAGCTACACCTTC.

This clonotype was seen repeatedly, ten times or more. V usage is TRBV6-1 and J usage is TRBJ1-2; D unclear. The CDR3 sequence is 13 residues long. Germline CDR1 reads MNHNS; CDR2 reads SASEGT. V gave up 5 bases and J gave up 3 bases, with 10 bases separating them. In DNA, the CDR3 is TGTGCCAGCAGTCCGGTGGGAGACTATGGCTACACCTTC. Translated, it gives CASSPVGDYGYTF.

V and J are TRBV3-1 and TRBJ2-7; either TRBD1 or TRBD2 may supply D (5 bases each). CDR1 and CDR2 from the germline V gene are LGHDT and YNNKEL (reference sequence). The V and J ends lost 5 bases and 6 bases respectively, with 11 bases between them. This CDR3 is built from 12 residues. CDR3 loop: CASSYFGGEQYF. DNA for the CDR3: TGTGCCAGCAGCTATTTTGGGGGCGAGCAGTACTTC.

A few counts support this clonotype. The gene calls are TRBV5-6 and TRBJ2-7; the D gene is possibly TRBD2 (5 bases). The CDR3 is made up of 14 amino acids. In germline, CDR1 is SGHDT, CDR2 YYEEEE. The ends were cut back, 2 bases at V and 0 bases at J, with 9 bases in the middle. The CDR3 protein is CASSFGLASYEQYF. In DNA form, the CDR3 reads TGTGCCAGCAGCTTTGGTCTAGCCTCCTACGAGCAGTACTTC.

This clonotype came up many times. The chain employs TRBV4-1 and TRBJ2-6, with TRBD1 identical over 10 bases. This CDR3 spans 17 amino acids. The V and J ends lost 4 bases and 0 bases, in that order; junction bases with no gene match: 3. The germline CDR1 and CDR2 sequences are MGHRA and YSYEKL. CDR3 nucleotide sequence: TGCGCCAGCAGCCGGACAGGGGGGAGCTCTGGGGCCAACGTCCTGACTTTC. This encodes CASSRTGGSSGANVLTF.

The rearrangement joins TRBV29-1 to TRBJ2-5; TRBD1 matches at 8 bases. The germline CDR1 and CDR2 sequences are SQVTM and ANQGSEA. V shed 6 bases, J shed 9 bases, and the junction held 12 bases outside the gene matches. This CDR3 comprises 13 residues. The CDR3 sequence: CSVEDRVGQPQYF. The CDR3 DNA is TGCAGCGTGGAGGACAGGGTTGGTCAGCCCCAGTACTTC.

V usage is TRBV14 and J usage is TRBJ1-6; a possible D gene is TRBD1 (6 bases). The V gene lost 0 bases and the J gene lost 7 bases, with 13 bases spanning the gap. CDR3 length: 16 residues. Germline loops: CDR1 SGHDN, CDR2 FVKESK. The CDR3 region has the DNA TGTGCCAGCAGCCAAGAAACAGGGAGGGGAAATTCACCCCTCCACTTT. Translation gives CASSQETGRGNSPLHF.

This clonotype was recorded many times. V gene TRBV19 combines with J gene TRBJ1-2; TRBD1 is a possible D gene (5 bases). The CDR3 has 17 amino acids. The germline V and J ends were trimmed by 4 bases and 4 bases, with 22 bases remaining between them. Looked up from germline, CDR1 is LNHDA and CDR2 is SQIVND (reference sequence). CDR3 bases: TGTGCCAGTAGTACCATTTCAACCCCGGGACGGACCTATGGCTACACCTTC. The encoded protein is CASSTISTPGRTYGYTF.

In its sample, this clonotype was seen many times. The J gene is TRBJ1-6, the V gene TRBV6-6, with D maybe TRBD1 (5 bases). Trimming pared 5 bases from V and 7 bases from J, leaving 9 bases between. CDR1 and CDR2 (germline): MNHNY, SVGAGI (reference sequence). This CDR3 comprises 13 residues. CDR3 in DNA: TGTGCCAGCAGTGACAGTCAGAATTCACCCCTCCACTTT. Translating gives CASSDSQNSPLHF.

Of note for this clonotype: A clone one base away is much larger, so this may be a read error. The rearrangement links TRBV7-2 to TRBJ2-7; D could derive from TRBD1 or TRBD2 (6 bases each). Per the germline V gene, CDR1 is SGHTA and CDR2 is FQGNSA. The CDR3 consists of 14 residues. V was pared by 5 bases and J by 7 bases, with 18 bases between. The CDR3 is CASSPRIGGIEQYF. For the CDR3, the DNA is TGTGCCAGCAGCCCCCGGATAGGGGGGATAGAGCAGTACTTC.

Points on this clonotype: One base away lies a much larger clone, so this may be a sequencing read error. The V gene is TRBV6-5, the J gene TRBJ2-7; 11 bases match TRBD1. This CDR3 region has 16 residues. Germline-derived CDR1 and CDR2 are MNHEY and SVGAGI. The CDR3 DNA sequence: TGTGCCATCAGCCGGGGGGGGACAGGGGGGCCCTACGAGCAGTGCTTC. Translated, it gives CAISRGGTGGPYEQCF.

This clonotype was counted ten times or more. The rearrangement uses TRBV2 and TRBJ1-1; D perhaps matches TRBD1 (5 bases). V was shortened by 7 bases and J by 0 bases, with 12 bases between the two germline ends. Germline CDR1 is SNHLY and CDR2 is FYNNEI. The CDR3 runs to 14 residues. Written as DNA, the CDR3 is TGTGCCAGCATCCCGACAGAACTGAACACTGAAGCTTTCTTT. Protein sequence: CASIPTELNTEAFF.

In its sample, this clonotype was seen a few times. This rearrangement joins TRBV9 to TRBJ2-2, with 7 bases that match TRBD2. V gave up 3 bases and J gave up 7 bases; unmatched junction bases: 9. Germline V CDR1 and CDR2: SGDLS, YYNGEE. This CDR3 spans 15 amino acids. The CDR3 loop is CASSDPRSGVGELFF. The CDR3 DNA follows: TGTGCCAGCAGCGACCCTCGGAGCGGGGTCGGGGAGCTGTTTTTT.

Notes on this clonotype: At one of its ends the junction is not consistent with the germline gene, which may arise from a read error. The chain combines TRBV5-1 with TRBJ2-2, with TRBD2 matching 7 bases. The CDR3 consists of 12 residues. CDR1 and CDR2 (germline): SGHRS, YFSETQ. Here the CDR3 reads CASSTASGEQFF. Written as DNA, the CDR3 is TGCGCCAGCAGCACCGCTAGCGGTGAGCAGTTTTTT. Using reference TRBV5-1 and TRBJ2-2 for the parts outside the CDR3, the full variable domain is KAGVTQTPRYLIKTRGQQVTLSCSPISGHRSVSWYQQTPGQGLQFLFEYFSETQRNKGNFPGRFSGRQFSNSRSEMNVSTLELGDSALYLCASSTASGEQFFGEGSRLTVL.

This clonotype has only a few counts. The rearrangement links TRBV2 to TRBJ2-7; 9 nucleotides agree with TRBD2. V lost 8 bases, J lost 4 bases, and 12 bases stayed unmatched. CDR3 length: 15 amino acids. CDR1 is SNHLY and CDR2 is FYNNEI in the germline V gene. CDR3 DNA sequence: TGTGCCAGCTCACCACCTAGCGGGACCGTTTACGAGCAGTACTTC. Translated: CASSPPSGTVYEQYF.

This chain uses TRBV25-1 with TRBJ1-1; D is possibly TRBD1 (5 bases). Per the germline V gene, CDR1 is MGHDK and CDR2 is SYGVNS. V lost 8 bases, J lost 1 base, and 11 bases lay in between. The CDR3 consists of 13 residues. Here the CDR3 reads CASPTTGNTEAFF. As DNA, the CDR3 is TGTGCCAGCCCCACCACAGGGAACACTGAAGCTTTCTTT.